This T cell receptor beta chain was sequenced in a study of regulatory T cells in long-lasting Graves disease. Germline CDR1 reads SGHTA; CDR2 reads FQGNSA. The germline V and J ends were trimmed by 4 bases and 4 bases, with 11 bases remaining between them. The CDR3 totals 13 residues. This clonotype has ten or more counts. In building TCR beta libraries, iRepertoire HTBI primers were used together with Arm-PCR of CDR3 regions. TCRdb re-analysed the multiplex PCR reads in MiXCR, keeping a single row per CDR3 protein. The repertoire holds roughly 400,000 distinct CDR3 sequences, with around a fifth as singletons. Time point denoted: persistent/refractory GD, antithyroid drugs over 5 years with positive TRAb. RNA isolated from PBMCs was used to make the TCR library.

J is TRBJ2-7 and V is TRBV7-2; D gene unclear. This TCR derives from a female donor with Graves disease. The sample in question was peripheral blood mononuclear cells (PBMCs), obtained when the disease was refractory, from a patient treated with antithyroid drugs. The CDR3 DNA reads TGTGCCAGCAGCTACCGGATTGGTTACGAGCAGTACTTC. This gives the protein CASSYRIGYEQYF.